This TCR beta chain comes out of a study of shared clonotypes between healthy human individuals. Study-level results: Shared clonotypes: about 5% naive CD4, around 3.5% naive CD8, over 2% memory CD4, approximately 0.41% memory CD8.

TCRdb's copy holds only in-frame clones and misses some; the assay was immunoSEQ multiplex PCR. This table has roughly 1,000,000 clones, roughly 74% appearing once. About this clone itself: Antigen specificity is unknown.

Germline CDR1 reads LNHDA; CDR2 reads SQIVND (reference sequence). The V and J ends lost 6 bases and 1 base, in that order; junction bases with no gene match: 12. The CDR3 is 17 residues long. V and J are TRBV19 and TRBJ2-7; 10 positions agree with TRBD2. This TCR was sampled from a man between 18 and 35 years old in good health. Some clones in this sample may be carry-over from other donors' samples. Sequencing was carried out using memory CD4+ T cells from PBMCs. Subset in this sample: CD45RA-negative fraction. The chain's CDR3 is CASRNIRASGSSYEQYF. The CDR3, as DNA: TGTGCCAGTAGGAATATCAGGGCTAGCGGGAGTTCCTACGAGCAGTACTTC.